These T cell receptor beta chains were read from a single sample in a study of circulating and synovial CD4+ cells in juvenile arthritis. TCRdb keeps only in-frame clones here, not all; method: immunoSEQ multiplex PCR. This table has over 30,000 clones, 90% to 95% appearing once. Material for sequencing was CD4+ T cells from blood. The receptors come from a human donor with juvenile idiopathic arthritis. Each CDR3 is given with its conserved first and last residue. Fields, in order: CDR3 DNA, CDR3 protein, V gene, D gene, J gene, clone size. D genes are given only for firm matches. Size tells how often a clone was seen (once, few, many) or the class of an expanded clone, and some rows leave it out.

CDR3nt: TGTGCCAGCAACGGAGGGTCCCCCACCGCCGGGGAGCTGTTTTTT; CDR3aa: CASNGGSPTAGELFF; v_gene: TRBV2; d_gene: .; j_gene: TRBJ2-2; abundance: .
CDR3nt: TGTGCCAGCAGTGAGGGGCAGGGAGGCTCGAATGGCTACACCTTC; CDR3aa: CASSEGQGGSNGYTF; v_gene: TRBV6-6; d_gene: .; j_gene: TRBJ1-2; abundance: .
CDR3nt: TGTGCCAGCAGGGCAGACAGTCGTGACACCATATATTTT; CDR3aa: CASRADSRDTIYF; v_gene: TRBV2; d_gene: .; j_gene: TRBJ1-3; abundance: .
CDR3nt: TGCGCCAGCAGTCCCTCAGGGTATACTGAAGCTTTCTTT; CDR3aa: CASSPSGYTEAFF; v_gene: TRBV5-1; d_gene: .; j_gene: TRBJ1-1; abundance: .
CDR3nt: TGTGCCAGCAGTCTGCGACAGGTGAACTATGGCTACACCTTC; CDR3aa: CASSLRQVNYGYTF; v_gene: TRBV2; d_gene: .; j_gene: TRBJ1-2; abundance: .
CDR3nt: TGTGCCAGCAGCCTAGACTATGCCCAGACCCAGTACTTC; CDR3aa: CASSLDYAQTQYF; v_gene: TRBV7-2; d_gene: .; j_gene: TRBJ2-5; abundance: .
CDR3nt: TGTGCCAGCAGCTTAAGGCTAGCGGGGGGGCTGGCAGATACGCAGTATTTT; CDR3aa: CASSLRLAGGLADTQYF; v_gene: TRBV7-3; d_gene: TRBD2; j_gene: TRBJ2-3; abundance: .
CDR3nt: TGTGCCAGCAGCCCCCAGGGGGCCGGGAACATTCAGTACTTC; CDR3aa: CASSPQGAGNIQYF; v_gene: TRBV5-4; d_gene: TRBD1; j_gene: TRBJ2-4; abundance: .
CDR3nt: TGTGCCATCGGGACAGGGGGCCAGCGTGATTCACCCCTCCACTTT; CDR3aa: CAIGTGGQRDSPLHF; v_gene: TRBV10-3; d_gene: TRBD1; j_gene: TRBJ1-6; abundance: .
CDR3nt: TGTGCCAGCAGCGATGGACTCTCCCCAGGAACCGGGGAGCTGTTTTTT; CDR3aa: CASSDGLSPGTGELFF; v_gene: TRBV9; d_gene: .; j_gene: TRBJ2-2; abundance: once
CDR3nt: TGTGCCAGCAGTACCTATCCCGAGAACTATAACTATGGCTACACCTTC; CDR3aa: CASSTYPENYNYGYTF; v_gene: TRBV27; d_gene: .; j_gene: TRBJ1-2; abundance: .
CDR3nt: TGTGCCAGCCGACAGGCCCTCAATCAGCCCCAGCATTTT; CDR3aa: CASRQALNQPQHF; v_gene: TRBV7-2; d_gene: .; j_gene: TRBJ1-5; abundance: .
CDR3nt: TGTGCCAGCAGCAACGGACAGCGCCTGCCCCGTTACTCGAATTCACCCCTCCACTTT; CDR3aa: CASSNGQRLPRYSNSPLHF; v_gene: TRBV21-1; d_gene: .; j_gene: TRBJ1-6; abundance: .
CDR3nt: TGTGCCAGCCTCCTAGGGGAGGTGAACACTGAAGCTTTCTTT; CDR3aa: CASLLGEVNTEAFF; v_gene: TRBV7-9; d_gene: .; j_gene: TRBJ1-1; abundance: .
CDR3nt: TGTGCCATCAGTGGACCAGGAAATTCACCCCTCCACTTT; CDR3aa: CAISGPGNSPLHF; v_gene: TRBV10-3; d_gene: .; j_gene: TRBJ1-6; abundance: .
CDR3nt: TGCGCCAGCAGCTTGTCGAGCCCTTCTAACTATGGCTACACCTTC; CDR3aa: CASSLSSPSNYGYTF; v_gene: TRBV5-1; d_gene: .; j_gene: TRBJ1-2; abundance: .
CDR3nt: TGTGCCAGCAGCCAGGACAGGGGAGTAGAGACCCAGTACTTC; CDR3aa: CASSQDRGVETQYF; v_gene: TRBV6-5; d_gene: TRBD1; j_gene: TRBJ2-5; abundance: .
CDR3nt: TGCGCCAGCAGCCAAGGCCTCACTGCGGGGTTTTCCTACGAGCAGTACTTC; CDR3aa: CASSQGLTAGFSYEQYF; v_gene: TRBV4-3; d_gene: .; j_gene: TRBJ2-7; abundance: .
CDR3nt: TGCGCCAGCAGCTTGGAGGTAGGAGGGAAGCGCTACTATGGCTACACCTTC; CDR3aa: CASSLEVGGKRYYGYTF; v_gene: TRBV5-1; d_gene: .; j_gene: TRBJ1-2; abundance: .
CDR3nt: TGTGCCATCAGTTTAGACGGACAGCCAAGCTCTGGAAACACCATATATTTT; CDR3aa: CAISLDGQPSSGNTIYF; v_gene: TRBV10-3; d_gene: .; j_gene: TRBJ1-3; abundance: .
CDR3nt: TGTGCCAGCAGCTTGGGACAGGACACAGATACGCAGTATTTT; CDR3aa: CASSLGQDTDTQYF; v_gene: TRBV5-4; d_gene: .; j_gene: TRBJ2-3; abundance: .
CDR3nt: TGCGCCAGCAGCCCCTGGACTAGCGGGGACCAAGAGACCCAGTACTTC; CDR3aa: CASSPWTSGDQETQYF; v_gene: TRBV5-1; d_gene: TRBD2; j_gene: TRBJ2-5; abundance: .
CDR3nt: TGTGCCAGCAGTTCCCTTAGGGGGCCCCACTACGAGCAGTACTTC; CDR3aa: CASSSLRGPHYEQYF; v_gene: TRBV6-6; d_gene: TRBD1; j_gene: TRBJ2-7; abundance: once
CDR3nt: TGTGCCACCAGCAGAGAAAAGCTTCTGAGCTCCTACGAGCAGTACTTC; CDR3aa: CATSREKLLSSYEQYF; v_gene: TRBV15; d_gene: .; j_gene: TRBJ2-7; abundance: .
CDR3nt: TGTGCCAGCAGTTACTCGAGCAGGGGTTTCCCCCTCCACTTT; CDR3aa: CASSYSSRGFPLHF; v_gene: TRBV6-5; d_gene: .; j_gene: TRBJ1-6; abundance: .
CDR3nt: TGTGCCAGCAGTGACTCCCCCTTTAGCGGGGGCAACAATGAGCAGTTCTTC; CDR3aa: CASSDSPFSGGNNEQFF; v_gene: TRBV6-4; d_gene: TRBD2; j_gene: TRBJ2-1; abundance: .
CDR3nt: TGTGCCAGCAGCTTAGGCAGGATTAGCGGGGAGCTGTTTTTT; CDR3aa: CASSLGRISGELFF; v_gene: TRBV7-2; d_gene: .; j_gene: TRBJ2-2; abundance: .
CDR3nt: TGTGCCAGCAGCGTGACAGGCCACAAGAGCTCCTACAATGAGCAGTTCTTC; CDR3aa: CASSVTGHKSSYNEQFF; v_gene: TRBV9; d_gene: .; j_gene: TRBJ2-1; abundance: .
CDR3nt: TGTGCCAGCTGGGCGGGGGGGCCGAATGGCGAGCAGTACTTC; CDR3aa: CASWAGGPNGEQYF; v_gene: TRBV2; d_gene: TRBD2; j_gene: TRBJ2-7; abundance: .
CDR3nt: TGTGCCAGCAGCCGGACACTAGCGGGGGGCCGTGACGGGGAGCTGTTTTTT; CDR3aa: CASSRTLAGGRDGELFF; v_gene: TRBV7-2; d_gene: TRBD2; j_gene: TRBJ2-2; abundance: .
CDR3nt: TGTGCCAGCAGCTTAAAAAGGACAGGGCTCTCTGGAAACACCATATATTTT; CDR3aa: CASSLKRTGLSGNTIYF; v_gene: TRBV13; d_gene: TRBD1; j_gene: TRBJ1-3; abundance: .
CDR3nt: TGTGCCAGCACCAATGGAGTGGGGACTAGCACAGATACGCAGTATTTT; CDR3aa: CASTNGVGTSTDTQYF; v_gene: TRBV7-6; d_gene: .; j_gene: TRBJ2-3; abundance: .
CDR3nt: TGCGCCAGCAGCTACAGGGGCAACGAGCAGTACTTC; CDR3aa: CASSYRGNEQYF; v_gene: TRBV5-1; d_gene: TRBD1; j_gene: TRBJ2-7; abundance: .
CDR3nt: TGTGCCAGTAGTATCGGGGGAAGAGCGGGGGGGAGGTTCTTC; CDR3aa: CASSIGGRAGGRFF; v_gene: TRBV19; d_gene: TRBD2; j_gene: TRBJ2-1; abundance: .
CDR3nt: TGTGCCAGCAAGGAGGGATCTGGAAACACCATATATTTT; CDR3aa: CASKEGSGNTIYF; v_gene: TRBV6-1; d_gene: .; j_gene: TRBJ1-3; abundance: .
CDR3nt: TGTGCCAGCAGCTTAGCTCCCGGATCGGGGAACACCGGGGAGCTGTTTTTT; CDR3aa: CASSLAPGSGNTGELFF; v_gene: TRBV7-9; d_gene: .; j_gene: TRBJ2-2; abundance: .
CDR3nt: TGTGCCAGCAGCTCCCTGATTGAGACAGCCTATGGCTACACCTTC; CDR3aa: CASSSLIETAYGYTF; v_gene: TRBV7-9; d_gene: .; j_gene: TRBJ1-2; abundance: once
CDR3nt: TGTGCCAGCTCCCCCGAGAGCACAGATACGCAGTATTTT; CDR3aa: CASSPESTDTQYF; v_gene: TRBV18; d_gene: .; j_gene: TRBJ2-3; abundance: .
CDR3nt: TGTGCCAGCAGTCCCTCGCAGGGCTTCGGCTACACCTTC; CDR3aa: CASSPSQGFGYTF; v_gene: TRBV6-1; d_gene: .; j_gene: TRBJ1-2; abundance: .
CDR3nt: TGTGCCATCAGTGAGTCGCGGGGGAGCTCCTACGAGCAGTACTTC; CDR3aa: CAISESRGSSYEQYF; v_gene: TRBV10-3; d_gene: TRBD2; j_gene: TRBJ2-7; abundance: .
CDR3nt: TGTGCCAGCAGCTTCGGACTAGCGGGGGCCTACAATGAGCAGTTCTTC; CDR3aa: CASSFGLAGAYNEQFF; v_gene: TRBV7-2; d_gene: TRBD2; j_gene: TRBJ2-1; abundance: few
CDR3nt: TGTGCCAGCAGTGAGCGGTGGGGGGGGAACACAGATACGCAGTATTTT; CDR3aa: CASSERWGGNTDTQYF; v_gene: TRBV6-1; d_gene: TRBD2; j_gene: TRBJ2-3; abundance: .
CDR3nt: TGTGCCAGCAGCTTGTGGTCCTCGGGCTCTGGAAACACCATATATTTT; CDR3aa: CASSLWSSGSGNTIYF; v_gene: TRBV7-2; d_gene: .; j_gene: TRBJ1-3; abundance: .
CDR3nt: TGTGCCAGCAGCTCGGGGTCCCAAGAGACCCAGTACTTC; CDR3aa: CASSSGSQETQYF; v_gene: TRBV7-3; d_gene: .; j_gene: TRBJ2-5; abundance: .
CDR3nt: TGTGCCAGCCGCCCTAGGCGGGCGGATAATTCACCCCTCCACTTT; CDR3aa: CASRPRRADNSPLHF; v_gene: TRBV13; d_gene: .; j_gene: TRBJ1-6; abundance: .
CDR3nt: TGTGCCAGCAGCTTGTATCGGGGACTCCACTCTGGAAACACCATATATTTT; CDR3aa: CASSLYRGLHSGNTIYF; v_gene: TRBV5-4; d_gene: .; j_gene: TRBJ1-3; abundance: .
CDR3nt: TGTGCCAGCAGCTTAGTCGCAGGGGAGACGAGCAACTATGGCTACACCTTC; CDR3aa: CASSLVAGETSNYGYTF; v_gene: TRBV7-2; d_gene: .; j_gene: TRBJ1-2; abundance: .
CDR3nt: TGCGCCAGCAGCTTGGAGGGGGCCTCTGGAAACACCATATATTTT; CDR3aa: CASSLEGASGNTIYF; v_gene: TRBV5-1; d_gene: TRBD1; j_gene: TRBJ1-3; abundance: .
CDR3nt: TGTGCCAGTAGTCGTGACGTGGGCTTGAGTAATTCCCCCCTCCACTTT; CDR3aa: CASSRDVGLSNSPLHF; v_gene: TRBV19; d_gene: .; j_gene: TRBJ1-6; abundance: .
CDR3nt: TGTGCCGGGGGGACTAAATCTGGAAACACCATATATTTT; CDR3aa: CAGGTKSGNTIYF; v_gene: TRBV30; d_gene: .; j_gene: TRBJ1-3; abundance: .
CDR3nt: TGTGCCAGCAGCCCAGGGACTAGCGGGGGGTCCCGCACAGATACGCAGTATTTT; CDR3aa: CASSPGTSGGSRTDTQYF; v_gene: TRBV7-9; d_gene: TRBD2; j_gene: TRBJ2-3; abundance: few
CDR3nt: TGTGCCAGCAGCCCGGGACACTCGAACACCGGGGAGCTGTTTTTT; CDR3aa: CASSPGHSNTGELFF; v_gene: TRBV11-3; d_gene: .; j_gene: TRBJ2-2; abundance: .
CDR3nt: TGCGCCAGCAGCAGGGGGTTTGGTCAGCCCCAGCATTTT; CDR3aa: CASSRGFGQPQHF; v_gene: TRBV5-1; d_gene: .; j_gene: TRBJ1-5; abundance: .
CDR3nt: TGTGCCAGCAGTTCCACGGGTCGACTCTACGAGCAGTACTTC; CDR3aa: CASSSTGRLYEQYF; v_gene: TRBV27; d_gene: .; j_gene: TRBJ2-7; abundance: once
CDR3nt: TGTGCCAGCAGCACGGACAGGGGGGAGACCCAGTACTTC; CDR3aa: CASSTDRGETQYF; v_gene: TRBV7-9; d_gene: TRBD1; j_gene: TRBJ2-5; abundance: .
CDR3nt: TGTGCCATCAGTCTCGGGGGGGCCCCTCCCAACGAGCAGTACTTC; CDR3aa: CAISLGGAPPNEQYF; v_gene: TRBV10-3; d_gene: TRBD2; j_gene: TRBJ2-7; abundance: .
CDR3nt: TGTGCCAGCAGCCGAACTAGCGGGGGTTACCCCTACGAGCAGTACTTC; CDR3aa: CASSRTSGGYPYEQYF; v_gene: TRBV5-4; d_gene: TRBD2; j_gene: TRBJ2-7; abundance: .